This T cell receptor beta chain emerged from a study of beta chain features in type 1 diabetes. Study-level background: Patient and healthy donor groups were alike in age, gender and cell yields. Overall study findings and caveats: Unsettled here was the matter of whether HLA type influences TCRB rearrangement. Because the template was cDNA, high-expressing cells might be over-represented.

CDR3 length: 14 amino acids. Trimming left V 8 bases short and J 1 base short, with 14 bases between. CDR1 and CDR2 from the germline V gene are MNHNS and SASEGT. This clone was counted between two and nine times. Its antigen remains unidentified. All of the isolated RNA was reverse transcribed, so expressed TCRB transcripts were sequenced. This table comes from immunoSEQ multiplex PCR, and its TCRdb copy is limited to in-frame clones, with some not included. The repertoire has roughly 140,000 clones, around 50% of them found once; the top ten carry around 0.42%. Cell sorting via CD45RO/CCR7/CD25/CD127/CD95/CD27 was performed to obtain CD4+ naive, central memory, regulatory and stem cell-like memory cells.

Specimen: Tregs from blood. The chain joins TRBV6-1 to TRBJ1-1; tentative D call: TRBD1 (6 bases). The clonotype was recovered from a young man in good health. The CDR3 bases are TGTGCCAGCCGAATTAAAGGGGGGAACACTGAAGCTTTCTTT. The encoded protein is CASRIKGGNTEAFF.